The table lists the clone carrying this T cell receptor (beta chain) with a few counts. The target antigen is unknown. These data belong to a study of CD8 T cells in ankylosing spondylitis. Points from the study as a whole: Ankylosing spondylitis blood appeared to carry a characteristic TCR beta motif of roughly eight highly homologous variants.

TCRdb redid the calling of the 5' RACE reads with MiXCR, one entry per CDR3 protein. Among almost 400,000 distinct CDR3 sequences, approximately 20% were seen once, and the ten largest hold less than 20%. V lost 8 bases and J lost 3, with 11 bases in between. Per germline, CDR1 WSHSY and CDR2 SAAADI. The CDR3 covers 13 residues. The source of this sequence is a male donor with ankylosing spondylitis. Sequenced material: blood, either unsorted or a sorted T cell fraction (not recorded which). The chain recombines TRBV10-2 with TRBJ1-5; D gene uncertain. The CDR3 is CASDASPNQPQHF. The CDR3 DNA reads TGCGCCAGCGACGCCTCTCCCAATCAGCCCCAGCATTTT.